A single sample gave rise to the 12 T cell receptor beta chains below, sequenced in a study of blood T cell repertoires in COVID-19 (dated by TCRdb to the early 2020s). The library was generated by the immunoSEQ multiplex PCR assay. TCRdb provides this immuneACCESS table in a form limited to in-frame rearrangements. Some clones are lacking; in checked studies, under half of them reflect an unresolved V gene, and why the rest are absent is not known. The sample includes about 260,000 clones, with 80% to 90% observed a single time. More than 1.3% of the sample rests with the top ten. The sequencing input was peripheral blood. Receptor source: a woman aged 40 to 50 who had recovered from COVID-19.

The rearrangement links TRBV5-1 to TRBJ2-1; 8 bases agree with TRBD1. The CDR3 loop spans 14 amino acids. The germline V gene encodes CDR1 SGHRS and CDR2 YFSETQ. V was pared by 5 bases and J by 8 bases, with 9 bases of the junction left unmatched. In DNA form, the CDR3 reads TGCGCCAGCAGTCCGTCGCAGGGGGCCCATGAGCAGTTCTTC. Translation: CASSPSQGAHEQFF.

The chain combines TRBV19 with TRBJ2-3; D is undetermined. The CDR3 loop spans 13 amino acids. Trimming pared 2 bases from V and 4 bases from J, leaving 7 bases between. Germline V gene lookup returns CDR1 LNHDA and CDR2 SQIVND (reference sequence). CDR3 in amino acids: CASSISHPDTQYF. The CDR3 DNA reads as TGTGCCAGTAGTATATCCCATCCAGATACGCAGTATTTT.

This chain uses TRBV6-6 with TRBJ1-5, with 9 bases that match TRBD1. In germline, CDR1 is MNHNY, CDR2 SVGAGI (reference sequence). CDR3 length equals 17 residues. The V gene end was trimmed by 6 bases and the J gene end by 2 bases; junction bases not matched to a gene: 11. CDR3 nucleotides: TGTGCCAGCAGCCGAATACAGGGGGCGGCTGGCAATCAGCCCCAGCATTTT. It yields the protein CASSRIQGAAGNQPQHF.

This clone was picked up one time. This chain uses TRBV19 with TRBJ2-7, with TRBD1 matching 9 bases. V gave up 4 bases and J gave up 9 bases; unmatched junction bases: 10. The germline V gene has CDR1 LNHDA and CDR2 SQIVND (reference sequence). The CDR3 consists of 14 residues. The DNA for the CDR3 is TGTGCCAGTAGTACCGGACAGGGGCCTCTCGGGCAGTACTTC. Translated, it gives CASSTGQGPLGQYF.

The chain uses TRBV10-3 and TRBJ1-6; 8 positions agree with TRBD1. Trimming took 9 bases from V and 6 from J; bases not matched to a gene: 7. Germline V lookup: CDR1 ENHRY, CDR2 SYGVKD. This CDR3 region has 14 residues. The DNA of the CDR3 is TGTGCCATACGACGGACAGGGAGTAATTCACCCCTCCACTTT. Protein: CAIRRTGSNSPLHF.

The CDR3 sequence: CASTDTGGTEAFF. In DNA form, the CDR3 reads TGTGCCAGCACCGACACAGGGGGCACTGAAGCTTTCTTT. The gene calls are TRBV27 and TRBJ1-1; 8 bases are a match to TRBD1. With V trimmed by 7 bases and J by 4 bases, 5 bases remained unmatched. The CDR3 is 13 amino acids. Germline values: CDR1 MNHEY, CDR2 SMNVEV (reference sequence).

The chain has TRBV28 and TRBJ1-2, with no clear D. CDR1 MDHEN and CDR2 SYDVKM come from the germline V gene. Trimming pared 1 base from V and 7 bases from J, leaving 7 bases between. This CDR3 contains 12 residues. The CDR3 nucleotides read TGTGCCAGCAGTTTATCCTCCTTTGGCTACACCTTC. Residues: CASSLSSFGYTF.

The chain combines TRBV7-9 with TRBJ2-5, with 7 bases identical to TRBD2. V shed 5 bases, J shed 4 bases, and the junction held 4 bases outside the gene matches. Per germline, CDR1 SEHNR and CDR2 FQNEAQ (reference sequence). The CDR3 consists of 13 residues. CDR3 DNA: TGTGCCAGCAGCCGACTAGCCGGAGAGACCCAGTACTTC. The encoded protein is CASSRLAGETQYF.

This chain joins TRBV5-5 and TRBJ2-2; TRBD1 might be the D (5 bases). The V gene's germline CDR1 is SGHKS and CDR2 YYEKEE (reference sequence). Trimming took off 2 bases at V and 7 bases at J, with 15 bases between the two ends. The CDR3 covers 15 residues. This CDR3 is CASSFRQGFDGELFF. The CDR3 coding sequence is TGTGCCAGCAGCTTTAGGCAGGGTTTTGACGGGGAGCTGTTTTTT.

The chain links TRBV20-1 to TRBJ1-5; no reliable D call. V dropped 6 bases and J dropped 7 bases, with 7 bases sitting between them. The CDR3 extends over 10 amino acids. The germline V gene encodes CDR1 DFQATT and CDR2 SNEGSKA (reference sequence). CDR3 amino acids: CSAVRQPQHF. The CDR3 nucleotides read TGCAGTGCAGTCAGACAGCCCCAGCATTTT.

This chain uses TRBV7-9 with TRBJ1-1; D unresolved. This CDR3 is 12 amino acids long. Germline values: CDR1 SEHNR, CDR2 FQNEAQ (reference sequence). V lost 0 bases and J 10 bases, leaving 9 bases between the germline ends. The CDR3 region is CASSLARQGAFF. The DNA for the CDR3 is TGTGCCAGCAGCTTAGCGCGACAAGGAGCTTTCTTT. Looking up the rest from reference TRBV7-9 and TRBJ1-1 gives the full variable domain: DTGVSQNPRHKITKRGQNVTFRCDPISEHNRLYWYRQTLGQGPEFLTYFQNEAQLEKSRLLSDRFSAERPKGSFSTLEIQRTEQGDSAMYLCASSLARQGAFFGQGTRLTVV.

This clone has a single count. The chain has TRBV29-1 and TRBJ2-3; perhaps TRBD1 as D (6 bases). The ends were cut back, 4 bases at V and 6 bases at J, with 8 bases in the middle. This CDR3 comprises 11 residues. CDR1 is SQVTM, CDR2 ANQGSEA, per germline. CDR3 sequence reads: CSVGGRDTQYF. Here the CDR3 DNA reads TGCAGCGTTGGGGGGCGGGATACGCAGTATTTT.